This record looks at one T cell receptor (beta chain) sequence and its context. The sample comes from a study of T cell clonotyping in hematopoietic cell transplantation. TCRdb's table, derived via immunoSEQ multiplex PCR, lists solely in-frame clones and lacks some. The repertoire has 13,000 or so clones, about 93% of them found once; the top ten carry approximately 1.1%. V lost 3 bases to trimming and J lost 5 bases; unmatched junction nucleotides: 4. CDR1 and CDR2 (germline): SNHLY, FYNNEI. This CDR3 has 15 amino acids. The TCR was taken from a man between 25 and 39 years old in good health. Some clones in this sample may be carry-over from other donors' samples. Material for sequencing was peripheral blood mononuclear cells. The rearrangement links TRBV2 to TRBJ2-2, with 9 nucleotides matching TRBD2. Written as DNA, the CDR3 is TGTGCCAGCAGTGATTGGAGCGGGGGGACCGGGGAGCTGTTTTTT. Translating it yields CASSDWSGGTGELFF.